Below, one TCR beta chain is given with its context. These data come from a study of T cell changes during pregnancy in multiple sclerosis. Germline V gene sequence: CDR1 SEHNR, CDR2 FQNEAQ (reference sequence). V lost 6 bases, J lost 5 bases, and 5 bases lay in between. The CDR3 extends over 12 amino acids. Clones were read by immunoSEQ multiplex PCR, and TCRdb kept only the in-frame ones, dropping some. The sample holds some 60,000 clones; roughly 90% are singletons and the top ten take 0.85%. The specimen comprised peripheral blood, sampled before pregnancy. The sequence came from a female donor with multiple sclerosis, enrolled in a pregnancy study. The gene calls are TRBV7-9 and TRBJ1-6; no clear D gene. CDR3 sequence: CASRQDNSPLHF. For the CDR3, the DNA is TGTGCCAGCAGACAAGATAATTCACCCCTCCACTTT.